The 32 T cell receptor beta chains given below trace back to one sample, sequenced in a study of cytomegalovirus exposure and HLA in healthy donors. The PCR was carried out with 60 Vbeta primers and 13 Jbeta primers. The assay was immunoSEQ multiplex PCR, and TCRdb's table has in-frame clones only and misses some. The data contain 140,000 to 150,000 clones, around 80% of them singletons. Sequenced sample: PBMCs. The origin of the receptors is a boy aged 2 to 9 in good health and CMV-seronegative.

This clone has a single count. The chain employs TRBV11-2 and TRBJ2-1; the D gene is possibly TRBD2 (5 bases). The V end was cut by 4 bases, the J end by 1 base, with 17 bases between. Germline V gives CDR1 SGHAT, CDR2 FQNNGV. The CDR3 consists of 17 residues. The CDR3 sequence is CASSSRLPQGSYNEQFF. CDR3 coding DNA: TGTGCCAGCAGCTCCCGACTACCCCAAGGGTCCTACAATGAGCAGTTCTTC.

This chain uses TRBV2 with TRBJ2-3; D not resolved. Trimming shortened V by 3 bases and J by 0 bases, and 7 bases separated the two germline ends. Germline assignment: CDR1 SNHLY and CDR2 FYNNEI. This CDR3 is 14 amino acids long. DNA of the CDR3: TGTGCCAGCAGTGAGAGTCCTAGCACAGATACGCAGTATTTT. It encodes CASSESPSTDTQYF.

V gene TRBV29-1 combines with J gene TRBJ2-5; weak D call: TRBD2 (6 bases). The CDR3 runs 16 residues. The germline V gene encodes CDR1 SQVTM and CDR2 ANQGSEA. V was cut by 4 bases and J by 4 bases, with 22 bases left in between. The CDR3: CSVASAGGPPGETQYF. The CDR3 nucleotides read TGCAGCGTTGCATCGGCCGGGGGACCTCCCGGAGAGACCCAGTACTTC.

This clone was observed a single time. The chain combines TRBV5-5 with TRBJ2-4; 7 bases are a match to TRBD2. J was trimmed by 7 bases and V by 6 bases; bases with no gene match: 4. The CDR3 is made up of 12 amino acids. CDR1 and CDR2 from the germline V gene are SGHKS and YYEKEE (reference sequence). DNA of the CDR3: TGTGCCAGCACCTGGGAGGGGAACATTCAGTACTTC. This translates into CASTWEGNIQYF. Based on the CDR3 plus reference TRBV5-5 and TRBJ2-4, the full variable domain is DAGVTQSPTHLIKTRGQQVTLRCSPISGHKSVSWYQQVLGQGPQFIFQYYEKEERGRGNFPDRFSARQFPNYSSELNVNALLLGDSALYLCASTWEGNIQYFGAGTRLSVL.

This rearrangement joins TRBV19 to TRBJ1-5; D unclear. This CDR3 region has 13 residues. Per germline, CDR1 LNHDA and CDR2 SQIVND (reference sequence). V lost 5 bases and J 5 bases, leaving 10 bases between the germline ends. The CDR3 here is CASSPDRDQPQHF. The CDR3 DNA reads TGTGCCAGTAGTCCAGACCGGGATCAGCCCCAGCATTTT.

The chain uses TRBV10-3 and TRBJ1-5, with 7 bases fitting TRBD1. J gave up 6 bases and V 5 bases, and 1 base lay outside the gene matches. The CDR3 spans 12 residues. Germline CDR1 and CDR2: ENHRY and SYGVKD. CDR3 DNA: TGTGCCATCAGTACAGGGGCTCAGCCCCAGCATTTT. Translated, it gives CAISTGAQPQHF.

The chain couples TRBV5-1 to TRBJ2-1, with 13 bases matching TRBD2. Germline-derived CDR1 and CDR2 are SGHRS and YFSETQ. V lost 4 bases, J lost 6 bases, and 7 bases stayed unmatched. The CDR3 length is 16 residues. CDR3: CASSLMTSGGSNEQFF. CDR3 DNA: TGCGCCAGCAGCCTAATGACTAGCGGGGGGTCCAATGAGCAGTTCTTC.

The chain combines TRBV2 with TRBJ2-7, with 11 bases that match TRBD1. Germline values: CDR1 SNHLY, CDR2 FYNNEI. Trimming at V came to 7 bases and at J to 6 bases, leaving 14 bases not matched to a gene. The CDR3 extends over 16 amino acids. CDR3 amino acids: CASNGGLGQGGSEQYF. CDR3 DNA sequence: TGTGCCAGCAACGGCGGGTTGGGACAGGGGGGCTCCGAGCAGTACTTC.

The chain combines TRBV4-2 with TRBJ2-5; TRBD2 is a possible D gene (7 bases). V lost 1 base and J lost 5, with 14 bases in between. This CDR3 spans 15 amino acids. Germline CDR1 reads LGHNA; CDR2 reads YNFKEQ. The CDR3 reads CASSQGGGDGETQYF. The CDR3 bases are TGTGCCAGCAGCCAAGGAGGGGGGGACGGGGAGACCCAGTACTTC.

The V gene is TRBV11-3, the J gene TRBJ1-1; D is perhaps TRBD1 (5 bases). V was pared by 4 bases and J by 6 bases, with 18 bases between. CDR1 and CDR2 from the germline V gene are SGHNT and YENEEA. The CDR3 is made up of 15 amino acids. CDR3 DNA sequence: TGTGCCAGCAGCTGGGGGGGGTACAGTCGGGCTGAAGCTTTCTTT. Its protein is CASSWGGYSRAEAFF.

This clone was counted a single time. The chain uses TRBV7-2 and TRBJ2-1, with D possibly matching TRBD2 (6 bases). V was clipped by 1 base and J by 4 bases, with 11 bases between them. The CDR3 is 15 amino acids. CDR1 and CDR2 (germline): SGHTA, FQGNSA. For the CDR3, the DNA is TGTGCCAGCAGCTTAGTGGGCGGGGAATACAATGAGCAGTTCTTC. This translates into CASSLVGGEYNEQFF.

The rearrangement uses TRBV28 and TRBJ2-5; possible D gene TRBD2, 5 bases. V lost 6 bases, J lost 11 bases, and 13 bases lay in between. Germline lookup yields CDR1 MDHEN and CDR2 SYDVKM. The CDR3 spans 11 residues. For the CDR3, the DNA is TGTGCCAGCAGCTGGAGTAGGGAGCAGTACTTC. Protein: CASSWSREQYF.

J is TRBJ1-1 and V is TRBV7-2, with no clear D. CDR3 length: 17 residues. Germline-derived CDR1 and CDR2 are SGHTA and FQGNSA. With 1 base removed from V and 3 bases from J, the gap between germline ends came to 18 bases. The CDR3, as DNA: TGTGCCAGCAGCTTAGGACTCCCTAACCGCTGGGACACTGAAGCTTTCTTT. Amino acid sequence: CASSLGLPNRWDTEAFF.

This clone was detected only once. The chain employs TRBV5-4 and TRBJ1-1, with D possibly TRBD1 on 5 matching bases. Germline V gives CDR1 SGHNT, CDR2 YYREEE (reference sequence). The length of the CDR3 is 13 residues. Trimming left V 4 bases short and J 1 base short, with 8 bases between. CDR3 sequence: CASSPTGNTEAFF. CDR3 sequence (DNA): TGTGCCAGCAGCCCCACAGGGAACACTGAAGCTTTCTTT.

The table lists this clone with a count of one. The chain combines TRBV7-6 with TRBJ1-2; TRBD1 matches at 9 bases. CDR1 SGHVS and CDR2 FNYEAQ come from the germline V gene. V trimming: 2 bases; J trimming: 1 base; junction bases outside the gene matches: 14. This CDR3 has 19 residues. DNA for the CDR3: TGTGCCAGCAGCTTATTGGACAGGGGCGCTTCCAGGATTAACTATGGCTACACCTTC. Translation: CASSLLDRGASRINYGYTF.

The J gene is TRBJ2-5, the V gene TRBV29-1; D is ambiguous. The length of the CDR3 is 11 residues. The germline V gene encodes CDR1 SQVTM and CDR2 ANQGSEA. Trimming removed 5 bases from V and 2 bases from J, with 6 bases in between. The CDR3 sequence is CSVQQQETQYF. The CDR3 DNA reads as TGCAGCGTTCAACAACAAGAGACCCAGTACTTC. Using reference TRBV29-1 and TRBJ2-5 for the parts outside the CDR3, the full variable domain is SAVISQKPSRDICQRGTSLTIQCQVDSQVTMMFWYRQQPGQSLTLIATANQGSEATYESGFVIDKFPISRPNLTFSTLTVSNMSPEDSSIYLCSVQQQETQYFGPGTRLLVL.

The rearrangement uses TRBV2 and TRBJ2-2; TRBD1 matches at 9 bases. V lost 6 bases, J lost 3 bases, and 5 bases stayed unmatched. Germline CDR1 SNHLY, CDR2 FYNNEI. CDR3 length: 15 residues. CDR3 coding DNA: TGTGCCAGCAGCCGACAGGGGGAAGACACCGGGGAGCTGTTTTTT. It yields the protein CASSRQGEDTGELFF.

The J gene is TRBJ1-5, the V gene TRBV30, with D uncertain. Germline lookup yields CDR1 GTSNPN and CDR2 SVGIG (reference sequence). The CDR3 has 15 residues. V gave up 1 base and J gave up 2 bases, with 12 bases separating them. In DNA form, the CDR3 reads TGTGCCTGGAGTGGCGGGGAGCAGGGCAATCAGCCCCAGCATTTT. It translates to CAWSGGEQGNQPQHF. Using reference TRBV30 and TRBJ1-5 for the parts outside the CDR3, the full variable domain is SQTIHQWPATLVQPVGSPLSLECTVEGTSNPNLYWYRQAAGRGLQLLFYSVGIGQISSEVPQNLSASRPQDRQFILSSKKLLLSDSGFYLCAWSGGEQGNQPQHFGDGTRLSIL.

The chain uses TRBV5-1 and TRBJ2-1, with D maybe TRBD1 (5 bases). Germline values: CDR1 SGHRS, CDR2 YFSETQ. This CDR3 spans 14 amino acids. The ends were cut back, 0 bases at V and 2 bases at J, with 6 bases in the middle. The CDR3 loop is CASSLEGTYNEQFF. CDR3 coding DNA: TGCGCCAGCAGCTTGGAGGGGACCTACAATGAGCAGTTCTTC.

V usage is TRBV28 and J usage is TRBJ1-1, with D uncertain. In germline, CDR1 is MDHEN, CDR2 SYDVKM. Trimming shortened V by 6 bases and J by 6 bases, and 23 bases separated the two germline ends. CDR3 length equals 16 residues. DNA of the CDR3: TGTGCCAGCAGCCTCGAATTGAGGGCGAGGCTCTCTGAAGCTTTCTTT. It specifies CASSLELRARLSEAFF.

The table lists this clone with a few counts. This chain joins TRBV6-1 and TRBJ2-7; TRBD1 aligns across 7 bases. Trimming at V came to 5 bases and at J to 1 base, leaving 2 bases not matched to a gene. Germline V CDR1 and CDR2: MNHNS, SASEGT. The CDR3 is 13 amino acids. CDR3 nucleotide sequence: TGTGCCAGCAGTATGACAGGGTCCTACGAGCAGTACTTC. The encoded protein is CASSMTGSYEQYF.

The V gene is TRBV9, the J gene TRBJ2-7, with 9 bases lining up with TRBD1. Trimming took 0 bases from V and 1 from J; bases not matched to a gene: 8. The germline V gene has CDR1 SGDLS and CDR2 YYNGEE. The CDR3 consists of 17 residues. The CDR3 sequence is CASSVDYTGQGSYEQYF. CDR3 sequence (DNA): TGTGCCAGCAGCGTAGATTATACGGGACAGGGATCCTACGAGCAGTACTTC.

This sequence joins TRBV14 and TRBJ1-2; 9 bases are a match to TRBD1. The V and J ends lost 1 base and 5 bases, in that order; junction bases with no gene match: 5. CDR3 size: 15 residues. The germline gives CDR1 SGHDN, CDR2 FVKESK. CDR3 loop: CASSQVAGQGYGYTF. The DNA of the CDR3 is TGTGCCAGCAGCCAAGTTGCTGGACAGGGGTATGGCTACACCTTC.

V gene TRBV2 combines with J gene TRBJ2-3, with TRBD2 as a possible D gene (5 bases). The CDR3 has 14 residues. Germline-derived CDR1 and CDR2 are SNHLY and FYNNEI. V was clipped by 5 bases and J by 2 bases, with 11 bases between them. Here the CDR3 DNA reads TGTGCCAGCAGTTTCCTAGCCACCACAGATACGCAGTATTTT. It specifies CASSFLATTDTQYF.

The V call is TRBV7-9, the J call TRBJ2-3, with a possible D match to TRBD1 (6 bases). The CDR3 contains 13 residues. Germline V gene data show CDR1 as SEHNR and CDR2 as FQNEAQ (reference sequence). The V end lost 9 bases, the J end lost 2 bases, and 12 bases lay between the germline ends. CDR3 amino acids: CASSSGATDTQYF. The DNA of the CDR3 is TGTGCCAGTTCCTCAGGGGCCACAGATACGCAGTATTTT.

This chain connects TRBV27 to TRBJ2-1; TRBD2 matches 13 bases. This CDR3 comprises 17 residues. Trimming removed 4 bases from V and 3 bases from J; junction bases left unmatched: 6. Germline CDR1 and CDR2: MNHEY and SMNVEV (reference sequence). The CDR3 nucleotides are TGTGCCAGCAGTTCCCTACTAGCGGGGGGGCTCTACAATGAGCAGTTCTTC. It encodes CASSSLLAGGLYNEQFF.

The chain uses TRBV5-1 and TRBJ1-3; the D is unclear. Germline assignment: CDR1 SGHRS and CDR2 YFSETQ. The CDR3 is 14 residues long. V shed 6 bases and J shed 2 bases, with 12 bases lying between them. The CDR3, as DNA: TGCGCCAGCACCCCAACAGAGCCTGGAAACACCATATATTTT. The encoded protein is CASTPTEPGNTIYF.

The rearrangement joins TRBV7-9 to TRBJ1-1; the D gene is possibly TRBD1 (6 bases). Germline-derived CDR1 and CDR2 are SEHNR and FQNEAQ (reference sequence). Trimming removed 0 bases at V and 3 bases at J, with 11 bases between. The CDR3 is made up of 15 amino acids. The CDR3 DNA is TGTGCCAGCAGCTTAGCTGGGGGCCGAGACACTGAAGCTTTCTTT. This gives the protein CASSLAGGRDTEAFF.

The chain recombines TRBV28 with TRBJ2-5; 12 bases line up with TRBD2. V lost 6 bases, J lost 5 bases, and 16 bases stayed unmatched. Germline V gene lookup returns CDR1 MDHEN and CDR2 SYDVKM. This CDR3 region has 18 residues. The DNA for the CDR3 is TGTGCCAGCAGCTCTAGTGAAGGCAGACTAGCGGGAGCTGAGACCCAGTACTTC. It is translated as CASSSSEGRLAGAETQYF.

This chain uses TRBV10-3 with TRBJ2-5, with 9 bases lining up with TRBD1. Unmatched junction bases numbered 0, after V lost 0 bases and J lost 1 base. CDR1 ENHRY and CDR2 SYGVKD come from the germline V gene. This CDR3 spans 15 amino acids. Here the CDR3 reads CAISESGQGQETQYF. The CDR3 DNA reads as TGTGCCATCAGTGAGTCGGGACAGGGCCAAGAGACCCAGTACTTC.

V usage is TRBV11-3 and J usage is TRBJ2-3; maybe TRBD1 (6 bases). Between the trimmed V and J ends, which lost 0 bases and 0 bases, there was a span of 13 bases. This CDR3 comprises 17 residues. The germline V gene encodes CDR1 SGHNT and CDR2 YENEEA. The CDR3 sequence is CASSLDLTGRSTDTQYF. CDR3 nucleotide sequence: TGTGCCAGCAGCTTAGACCTCACAGGGAGAAGCACAGATACGCAGTATTTT.

The chain uses TRBV6-1 and TRBJ2-7, with TRBD2 identical over 7 bases. The V gene's germline CDR1 is MNHNS and CDR2 SASEGT. The CDR3 is 15 amino acids. Trimming at V came to 6 bases and at J to 0 bases, leaving 8 bases not matched to a gene. This chain's CDR3 is CASRPGLPASYEQYF. CDR3 in DNA: TGTGCCAGCAGGCCGGGACTACCTGCCTCCTACGAGCAGTACTTC.